The entry below gives a single T cell receptor beta chain sequence along with its context. Its antigen is currently unknown. The data belong to a study of OX40 agonist ivuxolimab in advanced cancers. Study-wide context: Ivuxolimab was administered intravenously to patients at 0.01 to 10 mg/kg every 2 weeks. Partial responses were achieved by three patients, one with hepatocellular carcinoma and two with cutaneous melanoma. Findings of the study overall: Some nonresponders also had low normalized T-cell clonal expansion. Partial responders at 0.1-3.0 mg/kg showed near-lowest clonal expansion.

CDR3 length: 15 residues. Germline CDR1 SGHRS, CDR2 YFSETQ. Trimming removed 2 bases from V and 2 bases from J, with 12 bases in between. This table comes from immunoSEQ multiplex PCR, and its TCRdb copy is limited to in-frame clones, with some not included. The sample includes 35,000 to 45,000 clones, around 89% of them seen just once. This TCR derives from an adult with an advanced solid tumor such as melanoma, head and neck, liver or kidney cancer. Sequencing was performed on CD4+ or CD8+ T cells sorted from blood, taken in a trial of the OX40 agonist ivuxolimab. The genes are TRBV5-1 and TRBJ2-3; D possibly uses TRBD1 or TRBD2 (6 bases each). DNA of the CDR3: TGCGCCAGCAGCTTTGAGAGGGGGGACACAGATACGCAGTATTTT. Its protein is CASSFERGDTDTQYF.